These T cell receptor beta chains were read from a single sample in a study of cytotoxic CD8 clonotypes in ibrutinib-treated CLL. Clones were read by immunoSEQ multiplex PCR, and TCRdb kept only the in-frame ones, dropping some. The sample consists of about 160,000 clones, roughly 84% of them appearing once. Specimen: PBMCs, collected at disease progression, from a patient treated with ibrutinib. The receptors were sampled from a human donor with chronic lymphocytic leukemia. The CDR3 runs from the conserved cysteine through the conserved F or W. The D gene is left open where the match is weak. Some rows mark clone size as missing; the rest say once, few, many or name a class of expanded clone.

v_call	j_call	d_call	clone_size	cdr3_aa	cdr3_nt
TRBV19	TRBJ2-3	.	.	CASSILAKDTQYF	TGTGCCAGTAGTATACTGGCGAAAGATACGCAGTATTTT
TRBV6-5	TRBJ1-2	TRBD1	.	CASSYGQGLNYGYTF	TGTGCCAGCAGTTACGGACAGGGGTTGAACTATGGCTACACCTTC
TRBV18	TRBJ2-7	TRBD1	.	CASSPKTGTGGTYEQYF	TGTGCCAGCTCACCCAAAACCGGGACAGGGGGCACCTACGAGCAGTACTTC
TRBV9	TRBJ2-1	.	once	CASSVVTGGSYNEQFF	TGTGCCAGCAGCGTAGTGACCGGGGGCTCCTACAATGAGCAGTTCTTC
TRBV19	TRBJ2-7	TRBD2	.	CASTRRLAGDGDEQYF	TGTGCCAGTACCCGTAGACTAGCGGGAGATGGCGACGAGCAGTACTTC
TRBV13	TRBJ2-2	TRBD1	.	CASSLLDRGLNTGELFF	TGTGCCAGCAGCTTGCTGGACAGGGGGTTGAACACCGGGGAGCTGTTTTTT
TRBV5-6	TRBJ2-3	.	.	CASSLVGSGGNTQYF	TGTGCCAGCAGCTTGGTAGGATCCGGAGGAAATACGCAGTATTTT
TRBV7-8	TRBJ1-2	TRBD1	.	CASSPGQDYGYTF	TGTGCCAGCAGCCCCGGACAGGACTATGGCTACACCTTC
TRBV7-9	TRBJ1-3	TRBD1	.	CASSLLGQGVTGNTIYF	TGTGCCAGCAGCTTATTGGGACAGGGGGTAACGGGAAACACCATATATTTT
TRBV27	TRBJ1-1	.	.	CASSLLTPGGLNTEAFF	TGTGCCAGCAGTTTATTGACCCCTGGGGGACTGAACACTGAAGCTTTCTTT
TRBV19	TRBJ2-7	.	few	CASRGISTYEQYF	TGTGCCAGTAGAGGTATCAGCACCTACGAGCAGTACTTC
TRBV7-9	TRBJ2-4	TRBD1	.	CASSFGGQGAENIQYF	TGTGCCAGCAGCTTCGGGGGACAGGGGGCCGAAAACATTCAGTACTTC